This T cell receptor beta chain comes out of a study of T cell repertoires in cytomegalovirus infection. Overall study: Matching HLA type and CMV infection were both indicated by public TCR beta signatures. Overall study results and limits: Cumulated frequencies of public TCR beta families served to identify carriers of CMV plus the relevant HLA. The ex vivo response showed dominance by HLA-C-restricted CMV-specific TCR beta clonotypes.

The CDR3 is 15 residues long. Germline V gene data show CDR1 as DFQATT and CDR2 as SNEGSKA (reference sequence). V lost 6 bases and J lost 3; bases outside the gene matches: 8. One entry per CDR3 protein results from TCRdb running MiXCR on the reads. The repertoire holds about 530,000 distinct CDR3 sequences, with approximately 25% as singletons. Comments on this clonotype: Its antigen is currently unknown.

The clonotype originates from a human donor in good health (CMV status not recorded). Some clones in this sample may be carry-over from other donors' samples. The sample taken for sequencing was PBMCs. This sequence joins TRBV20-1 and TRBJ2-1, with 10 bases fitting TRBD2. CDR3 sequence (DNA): TGCAGTGCGAACCCGCCTAGCGGGGGCTACAATGAGCAGTTCTTC. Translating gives CSANPPSGGYNEQFF.